Following are 20 T cell receptor beta chains from one sample sequenced in a study of T cell repertoires in cytomegalovirus infection. Their antigens remain unidentified. Via MiXCR, TCRdb re-called the reads, giving one row per CDR3 protein. The sample holds 450,000 to 650,000 distinct CDR3 sequences; approximately 40% are singletons and the top ten take roughly 50%. Specimen: cultured PBMCs, collected from culture after CMV antigen stimulation. These receptors all stem from a human donor in good health (CMV status not recorded). Some clones in this sample may be carry-over from other donors' samples.

This clonotype has just a few counts. The rearrangement uses TRBV7-6 and TRBJ2-5; D might be TRBD2 (5 bases). Germline-derived CDR1 and CDR2 are SGHVS and FNYEAQ. This CDR3 spans 14 amino acids. V lost 5 bases and J 3 bases, leaving 13 bases between the germline ends. The CDR3 DNA is TGTGCCAGCAGCCCGGCCGTGGGAGAAGAGACCCAGTACTTC. Translated, it gives CASSPAVGEETQYF.

The chain has TRBV28 and TRBJ1-5; TRBD1 agrees at 8 bases. The junction had 10 bases not matched to a gene; V was cut back by 4 bases and J by 8 bases. The CDR3 extends over 15 amino acids. Looked up from germline, CDR1 is MDHEN and CDR2 is SYDVKM. The CDR3 protein is CASSSLSGGMKPQHF. DNA for the CDR3: TGTGCCAGCAGTTCCCTCTCAGGGGGCATGAAGCCCCAGCATTTT. Complete variable domain (other parts from reference TRBV28 and TRBJ1-5): DVKVTQSSRYLVKRTGEKVFLECVQDMDHENMFWYRQDPGLGLRLIYFSYDVKMKEKGDIPEGYSVSREKKERFSLILESASTNQTSMYLCASSSLSGGMKPQHFGDGTRLSIL.

The chain is built from TRBV19 and TRBJ2-5, with 14 bases aligning to TRBD2. The CDR3 spans 16 residues. The V gene's germline CDR1 is LNHDA and CDR2 SQIVND (reference sequence). The trim removed 6 bases at V and 0 bases at J, leaving 3 bases unmatched. This CDR3 is CASRGLAGDYQETQYF. The CDR3 nucleotides read TGTGCCAGTAGGGGACTAGCGGGAGATTACCAAGAGACCCAGTACTTC.

CDR3: CASRATVAGEYGEQFF. The CDR3 coding sequence is TGTGCCAGCAGAGCAACCGTAGCGGGAGAGTACGGTGAGCAGTTCTTC. This chain uses TRBV2 with TRBJ2-1, with 9 nucleotides matching TRBD2. The CDR3 is 16 amino acids. The V and J ends lost 6 bases and 9 bases, in that order; junction bases with no gene match: 15. CDR1 SNHLY and CDR2 FYNNEI come from the germline V gene.

The gene calls are TRBV6-6 and TRBJ2-1, with D perhaps assigned TRBD1 or TRBD2 (6 bases each). Trimming stripped 6 bases from V and 4 bases from J, with 22 bases between. The CDR3 has 17 residues. Germline CDR1 MNHNY, CDR2 SVGAGI (reference sequence). CDR3 region: CASRRGVGQSQYNEQFF. The CDR3 nucleotides read TGTGCCAGCAGGAGGGGGGTGGGACAATCACAATACAATGAGCAGTTCTTC.

This chain links TRBV11-2 with TRBJ2-1; TRBD2 might be the D (5 bases). The CDR3 is 13 amino acids. With 6 bases removed from V and 3 bases from J, the gap between germline ends came to 9 bases. Germline loops: CDR1 SGHAT, CDR2 FQNNGV. CDR3 loop: CASRFRDYNEQFF. CDR3 DNA sequence: TGTGCCAGCAGATTCCGGGACTACAATGAGCAGTTCTTC.

In its sample, this clonotype was seen many times. The chain couples TRBV7-2 to TRBJ1-5; 8 nucleotides align to TRBD1. V lost 5 bases to trimming and J lost 9 bases; unmatched junction nucleotides: 12. The CDR3 loop spans 15 amino acids. CDR1 and CDR2 (germline): SGHTA, FQGNSA. CDR3 coding DNA: TGTGCCAGCAGCCTAAAAGGGCAGGGGGCTCTGCCCCAGCATTTT. Amino acids: CASSLKGQGALPQHF.

This rearrangement joins TRBV5-1 to TRBJ2-7; unclear D gene. The CDR3 runs 12 residues. With 0 bases removed from V and 6 bases from J, the gap between germline ends came to 7 bases. From germline, CDR1 is SGHRS and CDR2 YFSETQ. The CDR3 DNA reads TGCGCCAGCAGCTTGGTTCCGGCCGAGCAGTACTTC. Protein: CASSLVPAEQYF. The entire variable domain, with the rest obtained from reference TRBV5-1 and TRBJ2-7, is as follows: KAGVTQTPRYLIKTRGQQVTLSCSPISGHRSVSWYQQTPGQGLQFLFEYFSETQRNKGNFPGRFSGRQFSNSRSEMNVSTLELGDSALYLCASSLVPAEQYFGPGTRLTVT.

V usage is TRBV20-1 and J usage is TRBJ2-5; D uncertain. The CDR3 consists of 12 residues. Per germline, CDR1 DFQATT and CDR2 SNEGSKA (reference sequence). Trimming stripped 3 bases from V and 4 bases from J, with 9 bases between. In DNA, the CDR3 is TGCAGTGCTAGCCCCCAGCTAGAGACCCAGTACTTC. Translated: CSASPQLETQYF.

The V call is TRBV28, the J call TRBJ2-7, with TRBD1 as a possible D gene (6 bases). V was cut by 2 bases and J by 7 bases, with 15 bases left in between. The germline V gene has CDR1 MDHEN and CDR2 SYDVKM. This CDR3 region has 14 residues. This CDR3 reads CASSLNQGPREQYF. CDR3 nucleotides: TGTGCCAGCAGTTTAAACCAGGGGCCACGGGAGCAGTACTTC. The full variable domain, rest sourced from reference TRBV28 and TRBJ2-7, is DVKVTQSSRYLVKRTGEKVFLECVQDMDHENMFWYRQDPGLGLRLIYFSYDVKMKEKGDIPEGYSVSREKKERFSLILESASTNQTSMYLCASSLNQGPREQYFGPGTRLTVT.

The chain uses TRBV19 and TRBJ2-2; 11 nucleotides line up with TRBD2. V was pared by 3 bases and J by 1 base, with 7 bases of the junction left unmatched. The CDR3 extends over 18 amino acids. Per the germline V gene, CDR1 is LNHDA and CDR2 is SQIVND (reference sequence). The CDR3 sequence: CASSIQTGLAGNTGELFF. The CDR3 DNA sequence: TGTGCCAGTAGTATCCAAACTGGACTAGCGGGGAACACCGGGGAGCTGTTTTTT. The full variable domain, with the rest looked up from reference TRBV19 and TRBJ2-2, is DGGITQSPKYLFRKEGQNVTLSCEQNLNHDAMYWYRQDPGQGLRLIYYSQIVNDFQKGDIAEGYSVSREKKESFPLTVTSAQKNPTAFYLCASSIQTGLAGNTGELFFGEGSRLTVL.

The chain uses TRBV6-5 and TRBJ2-1; D unresolved. Deletions cut 2 bases from V and 0 bases from J, with 20 bases between. The CDR3 consists of 19 residues. CDR1 and CDR2 (germline): MNHEY, SVGAGI. CDR3 DNA sequence: TGTGCCAGCAGTTACATAGTCGGCGGCAGGCCGAGCTCCTACAATGAGCAGTTCTTC. The encoded protein is CASSYIVGGRPSSYNEQFF.

This clonotype was detected many times. This chain connects TRBV7-2 to TRBJ2-7; 8 nucleotides agree with TRBD2. The CDR3 consists of 16 residues. V trimming: 4 bases; J trimming: 0 bases; junction bases outside the gene matches: 8. Germline V gene lookup returns CDR1 SGHTA and CDR2 FQGNSA. As DNA, the CDR3 is TGTGCCAGCAGCTCCGGGGTAGCGGGGTTCTCCTACGAGCAGTACTTC. Translating it yields CASSSGVAGFSYEQYF.

This sequence joins TRBV23-1 and TRBJ2-6; D uncertain. TRBV23-1 is identified as an open reading frame with a role that is uncertain. The CDR3 is 21 amino acids. With 6 bases removed from V and 0 bases from J, the gap between germline ends came to 27 bases. In DNA, the CDR3 is TGCGCCAGCAGCGAAAAATCCCCTGGCACGTACTACGACTCTGGGGCCAACGTCCTGACTTTC. Translating it yields CASSEKSPGTYYDSGANVLTF.

The chain recombines TRBV3-1 with TRBJ1-2; a possible D gene is TRBD1 (6 bases). Per the germline V gene, CDR1 is LGHDT and CDR2 is YNNKEL (reference sequence). V was trimmed by 3 bases and J by 4 bases, leaving 15 bases between them. The CDR3 covers 15 residues. The CDR3 coding sequence is TGTGCCAGCAGCCACAAAAAACAGGGTATCTATGGCTACACCTTC. Amino acids: CASSHKKQGIYGYTF.

About this clonotype: A much larger clone sits a single nucleotide away, making a read error possible. This chain connects TRBV7-8 to TRBJ1-5, with D perhaps matching TRBD1 (6 bases). V lost 2 bases, J lost 3 bases, and 14 bases lay in between. CDR3 size: 16 residues. Germline CDR1 is SGHVS and CDR2 is FQNEAQ. In DNA, the CDR3 is TGTGCCAGCAGCTTAAAACAGGGCTGGGACAATCAGCCCCAGCATTTT. Its protein product is CASSLKQGWDNQPQHF.

This clonotype has only a few counts. This CDR3 reads CASSLVPQAYNQPQHF. For the CDR3, the DNA is TGTGCCAGCAGCTTGGTACCACAGGCTTACAATCAGCCCCAGCATTTT. The gene calls are TRBV7-2 and TRBJ1-5, with TRBD1 as a possible D gene (5 bases). Germline values: CDR1 SGHTA, CDR2 FQGNSA. This CDR3 is 16 amino acids long. With 3 bases removed from V and 3 bases from J, the gap between germline ends came to 15 bases.

This clonotype was observed many times. J is TRBJ1-4 and V is TRBV7-2, with 7 bases matching TRBD1. The germline V gene encodes CDR1 SGHTA and CDR2 FQGNSA. After removal of 1 base from V and 3 bases from J, the junction contained 5 bases not matched to a gene. The CDR3 loop spans 16 amino acids. DNA of the CDR3: TGTGCCAGCAGCTTAGGGACCGGGACAGCTAATGAAAAACTGTTTTTT. Translation gives CASSLGTGTANEKLFF.

The V and J genes are TRBV2 and TRBJ2-1; D not certain. The germline V gene encodes CDR1 SNHLY and CDR2 FYNNEI. This CDR3 is 15 amino acids long. Trimming removed 10 bases from V and 4 bases from J, with 20 bases in between. The CDR3, as DNA: TGTGCCACCCAACCCGGGCGCGCGATTTACAATGAGCAGTTCTTC. It is translated as CATQPGRAIYNEQFF.

This clonotype was observed a few times. The chain is built from TRBV7-6 and TRBJ1-6; tentatively, D is TRBD1 (5 bases). CDR3 length: 16 residues. The V gene lost 5 bases and the J gene lost 10 bases, with 21 bases spanning the gap. Germline V gene data show CDR1 as SGHVS and CDR2 as FNYEAQ. Written as DNA, the CDR3 is TGTGCCAGCAGCCCCCTTCAGGGCAGGGAAGACTCACCCCTCCACTTT. The encoded protein is CASSPLQGREDSPLHF.